A selection of T cell receptor beta chains follows, all from one sample in a study of blood T cell repertoires in COVID-19. The method was immunoSEQ multiplex PCR; TCRdb's version includes in-frame clones alone and lacks a portion of them. In the table there are about 110,000 clones, about 87% of which are singletons. The sequenced material came from peripheral blood. The receptors here all came from a human donor in a cohort sampled during active COVID-19. The CDR3 runs from the conserved cysteine through the conserved F or W. The order of the fields is J gene, clone size, V gene, D gene, CDR3 DNA, CDR3 protein. D genes are given only for firm matches. Clone size is given for some rows only: seen once, a few or many times, or a class if the clone is expanded.

J gene: TRBJ2-7
clone size: .
V gene: TRBV10-3
D gene: TRBD2
CDR3 DNA: TGTGCCATCAGTCCGGCGGGGGCCTACGAGCAGTACTTC
CDR3 protein: CAISPAGAYEQYF

J gene: TRBJ2-1
clone size: .
V gene: TRBV12-5
D gene: TRBD2
CDR3 DNA: TGTGCTAGTGCCTCCAGACTAGCGGACAATGAGCAGTTCTTC
CDR3 protein: CASASRLADNEQFF

J gene: TRBJ1-5
clone size: few
V gene: TRBV7-2
D gene: .
CDR3 DNA: TGTGCCAGCAGCCAATCAGGGGGCAATCAGCCCCAGCATTTT
CDR3 protein: CASSQSGGNQPQHF

J gene: TRBJ1-2
clone size: .
V gene: TRBV18
D gene: .
CDR3 DNA: TGTGCCAGCTCGCCACAGAGATATGGCTACACCTTC
CDR3 protein: CASSPQRYGYTF

J gene: TRBJ2-5
clone size: .
V gene: TRBV14
D gene: .
CDR3 DNA: TGTGCCAGCAGCCAAGCAACAGTCCAAGAGACCCAGTACTTC
CDR3 protein: CASSQATVQETQYF

J gene: TRBJ2-7
clone size: .
V gene: TRBV7-3
D gene: .
CDR3 DNA: TGTGCCAGCAGCTTAGCCCCGGGTGAGACCTACGAGCAGTACTTC
CDR3 protein: CASSLAPGETYEQYF

J gene: TRBJ1-6
clone size: .
V gene: TRBV6-5
D gene: TRBD1
CDR3 DNA: TGTGCCAGCAGCTCCGAAGCCCTGGACAGGGCCACCCTCCACTTT
CDR3 protein: CASSSEALDRATLHF

J gene: TRBJ2-1
clone size: .
V gene: TRBV7-8
D gene: TRBD2
CDR3 DNA: TGTGCCAGCAACACCGTAGGGACTAGCGGGAGGGATGAGCAGTTCTTC
CDR3 protein: CASNTVGTSGRDEQFF

J gene: TRBJ2-2
clone size: few
V gene: TRBV25-1
D gene: TRBD1
CDR3 DNA: TGTGCCAGCAGTGAACAAGGGGGCGCGGGCACCGGGGAGCTGTTTTTT
CDR3 protein: CASSEQGGAGTGELFF

J gene: TRBJ1-5
clone size: .
V gene: TRBV18
D gene: .
CDR3 DNA: TGTGCCAGCTCACCATCGGGTAGCAATCAGCCCCAGCATTTT
CDR3 protein: CASSPSGSNQPQHF

J gene: TRBJ2-3
clone size: .
V gene: TRBV7-9
D gene: TRBD2
CDR3 DNA: TGTGCCAGCCGTCTCGGGACTAGCGTCACAGATACGCAGTATTTT
CDR3 protein: CASRLGTSVTDTQYF

J gene: TRBJ2-1
clone size: .
V gene: TRBV4-1
D gene: TRBD2
CDR3 DNA: TGCGCCAGCAGCCAAGATAGCGGGACTAGCGGTTATCATGAGCAGTTCTTC
CDR3 protein: CASSQDSGTSGYHEQFF

J gene: TRBJ2-1
clone size: .
V gene: TRBV18
D gene: TRBD2
CDR3 DNA: TGTGCCAGCTCCACGGGACTAGCGGGGGGCCTATACAATGAGCAGTTCTTC
CDR3 protein: CASSTGLAGGLYNEQFF

J gene: TRBJ1-2
clone size: .
V gene: TRBV5-4
D gene: TRBD1
CDR3 DNA: TGTGCCAGCAGCTCGGGGACAGGATTTAACTATGGCTACACCTTC
CDR3 protein: CASSSGTGFNYGYTF

J gene: TRBJ2-7
clone size: .
V gene: TRBV6-4
D gene: TRBD2
CDR3 DNA: TGTGCCAGCAGCGAGAGCACGGGAGGGTCCGAGCAGTACTTC
CDR3 protein: CASSESTGGSEQYF

J gene: TRBJ2-1
clone size: .
V gene: TRBV10-1
D gene: .
CDR3 DNA: TGCGCCAGCGGGACCCCTAGGGGGTTCCATGAGCAGTTCTTC
CDR3 protein: CASGTPRGFHEQFF

J gene: TRBJ1-2
clone size: .
V gene: TRBV6-2/TRBV6-3
D gene: .
CDR3 DNA: TGTGCCAGCAGTTACTCGGGCCAGACCTATGGCTACACCTTC
CDR3 protein: CASSYSGQTYGYTF

J gene: TRBJ2-2
clone size: .
V gene: TRBV5-1
D gene: TRBD2
CDR3 DNA: TGCGCCAGCAGTCAGGGACTAGTGACCGGGGAGCTGTTTTTT
CDR3 protein: CASSQGLVTGELFF

J gene: TRBJ1-1
clone size: .
V gene: TRBV9
D gene: TRBD1
CDR3 DNA: TGTGCCAGCAGCGCAGGGGGGTCGGGGTTCAACACTGAAGCTTTCTTT
CDR3 protein: CASSAGGSGFNTEAFF

J gene: TRBJ2-7
clone size: .
V gene: TRBV9
D gene: TRBD1
CDR3 DNA: TGTGCCAGCAGCGATGGGACAGGGGCCTACGAGCAGTACTTC
CDR3 protein: CASSDGTGAYEQYF

J gene: TRBJ2-4
clone size: .
V gene: TRBV10-3
D gene: TRBD1
CDR3 DNA: TGTGCCATCAGTGAGTATAGGGGGCCTCTGTACTTC
CDR3 protein: CAISEYRGPLYF

J gene: TRBJ2-7
clone size: once
V gene: TRBV9
D gene: .
CDR3 DNA: TGTGCCAGCAGCGTAGGGCAGGGGGGCTACGAGCAGTACTTC
CDR3 protein: CASSVGQGGYEQYF

J gene: TRBJ1-2
clone size: .
V gene: TRBV5-3
D gene: .
CDR3 DNA: TGTGCCAGAAGCCCAAGACAGAACTATGGCTACACCTTC
CDR3 protein: CARSPRQNYGYTF

J gene: TRBJ1-5
clone size: once
V gene: TRBV19
D gene: .
CDR3 DNA: TGTGCCAGTAGTCTCAGGGCAGGGGAACCGTATAGCAATCAGCCCCAGCATTTT
CDR3 protein: CASSLRAGEPYSNQPQHF

J gene: TRBJ2-3
clone size: .
V gene: TRBV11-2
D gene: TRBD2
CDR3 DNA: TGTGCCAGCAGCTTCAGACTAGCGGGAGTCTTCACAGATACGCAGTATTTT
CDR3 protein: CASSFRLAGVFTDTQYF

J gene: TRBJ1-6
clone size: .
V gene: TRBV5-1
D gene: TRBD1
CDR3 DNA: TGCGCCAGCAGTCCCGGGACAGTCGAGTCGGTGCCCCTCCACTTT
CDR3 protein: CASSPGTVESVPLHF

J gene: TRBJ2-7
clone size: .
V gene: TRBV18
D gene: TRBD2
CDR3 DNA: TGTGCCAGCTCCCACGGGACTAGCGGTATGCAGTACTTC
CDR3 protein: CASSHGTSGMQYF

J gene: TRBJ1-1
clone size: .
V gene: TRBV19
D gene: .
CDR3 DNA: TGTGCCAGTTCAAGTTGGCGGGCAACTTGGGACACTGAAGCTTTCTTT
CDR3 protein: CASSSWRATWDTEAFF

J gene: TRBJ1-2
clone size: .
V gene: TRBV19
D gene: .
CDR3 DNA: TGTGCCAGTACCCCATTCCCTGCGACAGAAAACTTCTATGGCTACACCTTC
CDR3 protein: CASTPFPATENFYGYTF

J gene: TRBJ2-3
clone size: .
V gene: TRBV10-2
D gene: .
CDR3 DNA: TGCGCCAGCAAAGCAATCGTAACAGATACGCAGTATTTT
CDR3 protein: CASKAIVTDTQYF

J gene: TRBJ2-5
clone size: .
V gene: TRBV7-9
D gene: TRBD1
CDR3 DNA: TGTGCCAGCAGCACCTCCAGACAGGGGCGAGAGACCCAGTACTTC
CDR3 protein: CASSTSRQGRETQYF

J gene: TRBJ1-1
clone size: .
V gene: TRBV9
D gene: .
CDR3 DNA: TGTGCCAGCAGCGCGGAAGGCAGGGCCACTGAAGCTTTCTTT
CDR3 protein: CASSAEGRATEAFF

J gene: TRBJ2-7
clone size: once
V gene: TRBV6-5
D gene: TRBD1
CDR3 DNA: TGTGCCAGCATCCCGAGGGACAGGGGATACGAGCAGTACTTC
CDR3 protein: CASIPRDRGYEQYF

J gene: TRBJ2-2
clone size: .
V gene: TRBV2
D gene: TRBD1
CDR3 DNA: TGTGCCAGCAGGCAAAAACTCGGACAGGGGAACACCGGGGAGCTGTTTTTT
CDR3 protein: CASRQKLGQGNTGELFF

J gene: TRBJ2-1
clone size: .
V gene: TRBV5-6
D gene: TRBD2
CDR3 DNA: TGTGCCAGCAGCTTGGTCGGACTAGCGGGAGAGTGGACTACAAATGAGCAGTTCTTC
CDR3 protein: CASSLVGLAGEWTTNEQFF

J gene: TRBJ1-2
clone size: .
V gene: TRBV4-3
D gene: .
CDR3 DNA: TGCGCCAGCAGCCAAGCGTGGGAGACCGGTGGCTACACCTTC
CDR3 protein: CASSQAWETGGYTF

J gene: TRBJ1-4
clone size: few
V gene: TRBV15
D gene: .
CDR3 DNA: TGTGCCACCAGCAGGGGGGTAGGAGGGGATGAAAAACTGTTTTTT
CDR3 protein: CATSRGVGGDEKLFF

J gene: TRBJ2-2
clone size: once
V gene: TRBV4-3
D gene: TRBD2
CDR3 DNA: TGCGCCAGCAGCCAACCGGGACTAGCGGGAGTCACCGGGGAGCTGTTTTTT
CDR3 protein: CASSQPGLAGVTGELFF

J gene: TRBJ2-3
clone size: .
V gene: TRBV4-1
D gene: .
CDR3 DNA: TGCGCCAGCAGCCAAGGGAGCTCAAATACGCAGTATTTT
CDR3 protein: CASSQGSSNTQYF

J gene: TRBJ2-7
clone size: .
V gene: TRBV7-2
D gene: .
CDR3 DNA: TGTGCCAGCAGCTTAGTTCTAGAGAGGTACGAGCAGTACTTC
CDR3 protein: CASSLVLERYEQYF

J gene: TRBJ2-1
clone size: .
V gene: TRBV20-1
D gene: .
CDR3 DNA: TGCAGTGCTAGGAGGTCAAATGAGCAGTTCTTC
CDR3 protein: CSARRSNEQFF

J gene: TRBJ2-3
clone size: once
V gene: TRBV19
D gene: TRBD2
CDR3 DNA: TGTGCCAGTAGTCGAGGGACTAGCGGGAGGCCAGGGGATACGCAGTATTTT
CDR3 protein: CASSRGTSGRPGDTQYF

J gene: TRBJ1-2
clone size: once
V gene: TRBV7-2
D gene: .
CDR3 DNA: TGTGCCAGCAGCGTACGGGACTTTATCTATGGCTACACCTTC
CDR3 protein: CASSVRDFIYGYTF

J gene: TRBJ2-7
clone size: once
V gene: TRBV28
D gene: TRBD1
CDR3 DNA: TGTGCCAGCAGTTTATTCAGGGGGCCGCCCTCGGGAGAGCAGTACTTC
CDR3 protein: CASSLFRGPPSGEQYF

J gene: TRBJ2-2
clone size: few
V gene: TRBV4-1
D gene: .
CDR3 DNA: TGCGCCAGCAGGTTTCAGGTGAACACCGGGGAGCTGTTTTTT
CDR3 protein: CASRFQVNTGELFF

J gene: TRBJ2-5
clone size: .
V gene: TRBV10-2
D gene: TRBD2
CDR3 DNA: TGCGCCAGCAGACTAGCGGGGGGACTTCAAGAGACCCAGTACTTC
CDR3 protein: CASRLAGGLQETQYF

J gene: TRBJ2-3
clone size: .
V gene: TRBV24-1
D gene: TRBD2
CDR3 DNA: TGTGCCACCAGTGATTTTACGGGCGGGAGAGGAGATACGCAGTATTTT
CDR3 protein: CATSDFTGGRGDTQYF

J gene: TRBJ2-1
clone size: few
V gene: TRBV19
D gene: TRBD1
CDR3 DNA: TGTGCCAGTAGTATAGATCCGCCCGGACAGGGAGAGGGAAATGAGCAGTTCTTC
CDR3 protein: CASSIDPPGQGEGNEQFF

J gene: TRBJ2-7
clone size: .
V gene: TRBV20-1
D gene: TRBD2
CDR3 DNA: TGCAGTGCTAGTCCCGGGACGGGGGGGTACGAGCAGTACTTC
CDR3 protein: CSASPGTGGYEQYF

J gene: TRBJ2-2
clone size: once
V gene: TRBV11-3
D gene: TRBD2
CDR3 DNA: TGTGCCAGCAGCCCAGGGAGGGCCGGGGAGCTGTTTTTT
CDR3 protein: CASSPGRAGELFF

J gene: TRBJ1-1
clone size: .
V gene: TRBV6-6
D gene: .
CDR3 DNA: TGTGCCACCCTCCTGGGGAGCACTGAAGCTTTCTTT
CDR3 protein: CATLLGSTEAFF

J gene: TRBJ1-1
clone size: .
V gene: TRBV7-9
D gene: .
CDR3 DNA: TGTGCCAGCAGCTCCATGGGAGGGAACACTGAAGCTTTCTTT
CDR3 protein: CASSSMGGNTEAFF

J gene: TRBJ2-7
clone size: .
V gene: TRBV11-2
D gene: .
CDR3 DNA: TGTGCCAGCAGCTTAGCCGCGGGATACGAGCAGTACTTC
CDR3 protein: CASSLAAGYEQYF

J gene: TRBJ1-2
clone size: .
V gene: TRBV5-4
D gene: TRBD1
CDR3 DNA: TGTGCCAGCAGCCTCAAGGACAGGCCGAACTATGGCTACACCTTC
CDR3 protein: CASSLKDRPNYGYTF

J gene: TRBJ2-1
clone size: .
V gene: TRBV7-9
D gene: .
CDR3 DNA: TGTGCCAGCAGCTTACGGGAAAATGAGCAGTTCTTC
CDR3 protein: CASSLRENEQFF

J gene: TRBJ2-1
clone size: .
V gene: TRBV6-5
D gene: TRBD2
CDR3 DNA: TGTGCCAGCAGGCCAGCGGGGGGCCCCAATGAGCAGTTCTTC
CDR3 protein: CASRPAGGPNEQFF

J gene: TRBJ2-4
clone size: .
V gene: TRBV19
D gene: .
CDR3 DNA: TGTGCCAGTAGTACCCGGAGGGGCCTTCGGGTTGTGGCCAAAAACATTCAGTACTTC
CDR3 protein: CASSTRRGLRVVAKNIQYF